One and the same sample provided the 20 T cell receptor beta chains below, sequenced in a study of CD8+ T cells in alopecia areata. Treatment defined: oral pan-JAK inhibitor, 5-10 mg twice daily. In each case, RNA was isolated and then reverse transcribed into cDNA as the sequencing template. TCRdb's table, derived via immunoSEQ multiplex PCR, lists solely in-frame clones and lacks some. The table shows approximately 220,000 clones, with under 40% occurring only once. The sequenced sample was CD4+ T cells sorted from blood, obtained at approximately week 30, from a patient treated with tofacitinib. The receptors were sampled from a human donor with alopecia areata.

V gene TRBV27 combines with J gene TRBJ2-2, with a weak D call TRBD1 (7 bases). V lost 5 bases to trimming and J lost 3 bases, with 22 bases between them. Germline V CDR1 and CDR2: MNHEY, SMNVEV (reference sequence). This CDR3 is 18 amino acids long. CDR3 amino acids: CASSPPRQGGSYTGELFF. CDR3 DNA sequence: TGTGCCAGCAGTCCACCCCGGCAGGGGGGCTCGTACACCGGGGAGCTGTTTTTT.

V gene TRBV25-1 combines with J gene TRBJ1-1, with a tentative D call TRBD1 (5 bases). V lost 7 bases and J lost 4, with 19 bases in between. Germline V gene sequence: CDR1 MGHDK, CDR2 SYGVNS. The CDR3 loop spans 15 amino acids. The CDR3 loop is CASKGPGVYATEAFF. CDR3 nucleotide sequence: TGTGCCAGCAAGGGACCTGGGGTGTACGCCACTGAAGCTTTCTTT.

This clone appeared a few times. The rearrangement joins TRBV18 to TRBJ2-7, with D tentatively TRBD1 (5 bases). From germline, CDR1 is KGHSH and CDR2 LQKENI. CDR3 length equals 13 residues. Trimming pared 3 bases from V and 4 bases from J, leaving 10 bases between. The CDR3, as DNA: TGTGCCAGCTCACCGTACAGGCCTTACGAGCAGTACTTC. It codes for CASSPYRPYEQYF.

The genes are TRBV9 and TRBJ1-1, with D uncertain. CDR3 size: 12 residues. Trimming removed 4 bases at V and 0 bases at J, with 4 bases between. The germline gives CDR1 SGDLS, CDR2 YYNGEE. CDR3 nucleotides: TGTGCCAGCAGCAATATGAACACTGAAGCTTTCTTT. It codes for CASSNMNTEAFF.

The chain combines TRBV6-1 with TRBJ2-2, with D possibly being TRBD2 (5 bases). CDR1 MNHNS and CDR2 SASEGT come from the germline V gene. V lost 10 bases to trimming and J lost 8 bases, with 20 bases between them. The CDR3 has 14 amino acids. CDR3 bases: TGTGCCATTCGGGATGAGATTATTCCAGGGGAGCTGTTTTTT. Protein sequence: CAIRDEIIPGELFF.

This chain uses TRBV9 with TRBJ1-3; 8 nucleotides agree with TRBD1. Germline CDR1 is SGDLS and CDR2 is YYNGEE. CDR3 length: 13 amino acids. V shed 4 bases and J 9 bases; nucleotides not matched to a gene: 6. CDR3 amino acids: CASSTRTGSTIYF. The CDR3 coding sequence is TGTGCCAGCAGCACACGGACAGGGAGCACCATATATTTT.

This clone was seen a few times. This chain links TRBV6-6 with TRBJ1-2, with TRBD1 as a possible D gene (6 bases). This CDR3 region has 12 residues. The V and J ends lost 5 bases and 4 bases respectively, with 8 bases between them. Germline-derived CDR1 and CDR2 are MNHNY and SVGAGI (reference sequence). In DNA form, the CDR3 reads TGTGCCAGCAGTGGACAGACCTATGGCTACACCTTC. Encoded protein: CASSGQTYGYTF.

This clone occurred a few times. The chain carries TRBV7-9 and TRBJ2-3; unclear D gene. This CDR3 is built from 14 residues. The ends were cut back, 5 bases at V and 10 bases at J, with 19 bases in the middle. Germline V gene sequence: CDR1 SEHNR, CDR2 FQNEAQ (reference sequence). The CDR3 region is CASSPVSLVDSQYF. Written as DNA, the CDR3 is TGTGCCAGCAGCCCCGTGAGTCTAGTCGACTCGCAGTATTTT.

The chain joins TRBV9 to TRBJ2-1, with D uncertain. Germline CDR1 is SGDLS and CDR2 is YYNGEE. V was clipped by 4 bases and J by 4 bases, with 15 bases between them. The CDR3 runs 15 residues. DNA of the CDR3: TGTGCCAGCAGCCGCGACCCCGGACCATACAATGAGCAGTTCTTC. Translating gives CASSRDPGPYNEQFF. Full variable domain (missing parts from reference TRBV9 and TRBJ2-1): DSGVTQTPKHLITATGQRVTLRCSPRSGDLSVYWYQQSLDQGLQFLIQYYNGEERAKGNILERFSAQQFPDLHSELNLSSLELGDSALYFCASSRDPGPYNEQFFGPGTRLTVL.

The chain employs TRBV2 and TRBJ2-7, with 7 bases lining up with TRBD1. The CDR3 is 13 amino acids. Germline CDR1 reads SNHLY; CDR2 reads FYNNEI. The V and J ends lost 8 bases and 4 bases, in that order; junction bases with no gene match: 8. This chain's CDR3 is CASGTEADYEQYF. The CDR3 DNA follows: TGTGCCAGCGGGACAGAGGCGGATTACGAGCAGTACTTC.

The rearrangement links TRBV27 to TRBJ1-5; maybe TRBD1 (5 bases). Germline-derived CDR1 and CDR2 are MNHEY and SMNVEV (reference sequence). The CDR3 spans 14 residues. V lost 2 bases and J lost 5, with 10 bases in between. The chain's CDR3 is CASSLGREYQPQHF. In DNA form, the CDR3 reads TGTGCCAGCAGTTTAGGCAGGGAGTATCAGCCCCAGCATTTT.

This clone was found a few times. The genes are TRBV14 and TRBJ1-6; D gene uncertain. CDR1 is SGHDN, CDR2 FVKESK, per germline. The ends were cut back, 2 bases at V and 3 bases at J, with 11 bases in the middle. This CDR3 has 16 residues. CDR3 coding DNA: TGTGCCAGCAGCCAACTACCGGGAGTCTATAATTCACCCCTCCACTTT. Protein: CASSQLPGVYNSPLHF.

CDR3 DNA: TGTGCCAGCAGCCGCGACAGGGCAGTCGGCACAGATACGCAGTATTTT. Protein product: CASSRDRAVGTDTQYF. The chain carries TRBV9 and TRBJ2-3, with TRBD1 matching over 7 bases. Trimming at V came to 4 bases and at J to 1 base, leaving 9 bases not matched to a gene. This CDR3 has 16 amino acids. Germline CDR1 reads SGDLS; CDR2 reads YYNGEE.

In its sample, this clone was seen a few times. This rearrangement joins TRBV4-1 to TRBJ1-3; D gene unclear. CDR3 length equals 13 residues. CDR1 MGHRA and CDR2 YSYEKL come from the germline V gene. V gave up 3 bases and J gave up 7 bases, with 10 bases separating them. This CDR3 is CASSQIGLNTIYF. Written as DNA, the CDR3 is TGCGCCAGCAGCCAGATCGGACTTAACACCATATATTTT.

The chain employs TRBV25-1 and TRBJ1-2; possible D gene TRBD1, 5 bases. V gave up 1 base and J gave up 2 bases, with 8 bases separating them. The CDR3 runs to 14 residues. Germline values: CDR1 MGHDK, CDR2 SYGVNS. The CDR3 DNA reads TGTGCCAGCAGTGAATTGGGGGGGAACTATGGCTACACCTTC. Translating it yields CASSELGGNYGYTF.

The chain couples TRBV11-1 to TRBJ2-7, with D possibly being TRBD2 (6 bases). Germline V gene data show CDR1 as SGHAT and CDR2 as FQDESV (reference sequence). The CDR3 loop spans 18 amino acids. The V end was cut by 5 bases, the J end by 3 bases, with 26 bases between. Here the CDR3 reads CASSTRGRPPFSIYEQYF. The CDR3, as DNA: TGTGCCAGCAGCACACGGGGGAGGCCGCCCTTTTCGATCTACGAGCAGTACTTC.

This chain links TRBV5-1 with TRBJ1-5; D ambiguous. CDR3 length equals 15 residues. V gave up 3 bases and J gave up 0 bases, with 10 bases separating them. Germline V lookup: CDR1 SGHRS, CDR2 YFSETQ. CDR3 nucleotide sequence: TGCGCCAGCAGCTCGGAACCCGCTAGCAATCAGCCCCAGCATTTT. Its translation is CASSSEPASNQPQHF.

This rearrangement joins TRBV9 to TRBJ2-1; 11 nucleotides match TRBD2. The CDR3 is made up of 16 amino acids. Germline loops: CDR1 SGDLS, CDR2 YYNGEE. V lost 0 bases to trimming and J lost 4 bases; unmatched junction nucleotides: 3. CDR3 residues: CASSVVGTSGYNEQFF. The DNA for the CDR3 is TGTGCCAGCAGCGTAGTTGGGACTAGCGGATACAATGAGCAGTTCTTC.

This clone was seen only a few times. The chain has TRBV2 and TRBJ2-7, with D unclear. The ends were cut back, 7 bases at V and 0 bases at J, with 7 bases in the middle. Germline CDR1 SNHLY, CDR2 FYNNEI. The CDR3 length is 12 residues. In DNA form, the CDR3 reads TGTGCCAGCAATTTGGACTCCTACGAGCAGTACTTC. Translated: CASNLDSYEQYF.

This clone was observed once. This sequence joins TRBV5-1 and TRBJ1-1; TRBD1 agrees at 8 bases. Per the germline V gene, CDR1 is SGHRS and CDR2 is YFSETQ. This CDR3 contains 14 residues. The junction had 5 bases not matched to a gene; V was cut back by 3 bases and J by 4 bases. The CDR3 loop is CASSSGQAGTEAFF. As DNA, the CDR3 is TGCGCCAGCAGCTCGGGACAGGCGGGCACTGAAGCTTTCTTT. The full variable domain, in which reference TRBV5-1 and TRBJ1-1 provide the parts outside the CDR3, is KAGVTQTPRYLIKTRGQQVTLSCSPISGHRSVSWYQQTPGQGLQFLFEYFSETQRNKGNFPGRFSGRQFSNSRSEMNVSTLELGDSALYLCASSSGQAGTEAFFGQGTRLTVV.